This T cell receptor beta chain emerged from a study of blood T cell repertoires in COVID-19. The data were produced by immunoSEQ multiplex PCR, yet TCRdb's version contains in-frame clones alone and is incomplete. The repertoire holds 130,000 to 150,000 clones, with more than 80% as singletons. This TCR came from a human donor with acute or convalescent COVID-19. The donor label of this sample is uncertain. The sample comprised peripheral blood.

CDR3 sequence: CASSQNFDFLHF. Here the CDR3 DNA reads TGTGCCAGCAGCCAAAACTTTGACTTCCTCCACTTT. The V and J genes are TRBV3-1 (or the pseudogene TRBV3-2) and TRBJ1-6; D is uncertain. The CDR3 is made up of 12 amino acids. Germline lookup yields CDR1 LGHDT and CDR2 YNNKEL (reference sequence). V was pared by 2 bases and J by 15 bases, with 11 bases between.